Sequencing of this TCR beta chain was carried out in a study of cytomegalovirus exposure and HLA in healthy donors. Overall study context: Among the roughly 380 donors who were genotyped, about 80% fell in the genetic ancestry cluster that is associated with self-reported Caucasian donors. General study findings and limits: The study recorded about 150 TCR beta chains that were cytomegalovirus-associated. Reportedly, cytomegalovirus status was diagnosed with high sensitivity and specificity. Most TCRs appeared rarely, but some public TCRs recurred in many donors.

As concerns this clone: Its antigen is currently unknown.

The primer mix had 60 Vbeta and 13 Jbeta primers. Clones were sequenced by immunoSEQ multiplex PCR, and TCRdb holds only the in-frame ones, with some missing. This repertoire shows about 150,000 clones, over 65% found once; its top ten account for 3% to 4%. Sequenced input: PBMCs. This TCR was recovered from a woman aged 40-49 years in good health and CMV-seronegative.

The DNA of the CDR3 is TGCGCCAGCAGCCCCTGGACTAGCAGGCATAGCAATGAGCAGTTCTTC. Its translation is CASSPWTSRHSNEQFF. This chain uses TRBV5-1 with TRBJ2-1; 8 bases align to TRBD2. The CDR3 contains 16 residues. Germline loops: CDR1 SGHRS, CDR2 YFSETQ. V was pared by 4 bases and J by 6 bases, with 12 bases of the junction left unmatched.